The clone carrying this T cell receptor beta chain has just a few counts. CDR3 size: 14 residues. V was pared by 1 base and J by 7 bases, with 4 bases of the junction left unmatched. The germline V gene encodes CDR1 SEHNR and CDR2 FQNEAQ (reference sequence). These data come from a study of T cells after yellow fever vaccination. Looking at the study overall: For low cell numbers, libraries were made with SMART-Seq v4 Ultra Low Input. Study-wide results and caveats: At around 95% for CD4 and approximately 89% for CD8, most primary-vaccination clones showed up again after the booster.

The study made its TCR cDNA through 5'RACE template switching. That step introduced a universal primer site along with UMIs. Using its own MiXCR run on the 5' RACE reads, TCRdb lists one record per CDR3 protein. The profile covers over 85,000 distinct CDR3 sequences, with around 9.8% appearing a single time and about 15% taken by the ten largest. The receptor was isolated from a man aged 18 to 29 who received the YFV17D yellow fever vaccine. This specimen consisted of CD8+ T cells not binding an NS4B(214-222) dextramer, sorted from PBMCs, obtained around 15 days after the first yellow fever vaccination. V gene TRBV7-9 combines with J gene TRBJ2-3; 8 bases map to TRBD1. The CDR3 DNA sequence: TGTGCCAGCAGCTTAGACAGGACAGGGAATACGCAGTATTTT. It specifies CASSLDRTGNTQYF.